This T cell receptor (beta chain) was identified during a study of blood T cell repertoires in COVID-19. For the study at large: Sample material is recorded as cDNA or gDNA derived from T cells, B-cell-depleted T cells, or PBMCs.

A single count supports this clone. Study processing details: It was from reference gene primer amplification that nucleated cell counts were estimated. The method was immunoSEQ multiplex PCR; TCRdb's version includes in-frame clones alone and lacks a portion of them. V and J calls and clone size are copied from that table; D and trimming were computed from the DNA. The profile shows about 220,000 clones, roughly 88% of them singletons. Trimming took 2 bases from V and 8 from J, leaving 12 bases between them. The CDR3 runs to 14 residues. Germline V gene sequence: CDR1 KGHSH, CDR2 LQKENI. Participants came from roughly 24 US areas, aged roughly 18 to 100 years. Grouping used clinical history reported by participants in a survey and questionnaire.

The gene calls are TRBV18 and TRBJ1-4; tentative D call: TRBD1 (6 bases). The clonotype was recovered from a woman aged 50 to 60 with acute COVID-19. Sequenced material: PBMCs or T cells enriched from blood (not recorded which). The DNA for the CDR3 is TGTGCCAGCTCACCATCACAGGGTTCGGAAAAACTGTTTTTT. Translated: CASSPSQGSEKLFF.